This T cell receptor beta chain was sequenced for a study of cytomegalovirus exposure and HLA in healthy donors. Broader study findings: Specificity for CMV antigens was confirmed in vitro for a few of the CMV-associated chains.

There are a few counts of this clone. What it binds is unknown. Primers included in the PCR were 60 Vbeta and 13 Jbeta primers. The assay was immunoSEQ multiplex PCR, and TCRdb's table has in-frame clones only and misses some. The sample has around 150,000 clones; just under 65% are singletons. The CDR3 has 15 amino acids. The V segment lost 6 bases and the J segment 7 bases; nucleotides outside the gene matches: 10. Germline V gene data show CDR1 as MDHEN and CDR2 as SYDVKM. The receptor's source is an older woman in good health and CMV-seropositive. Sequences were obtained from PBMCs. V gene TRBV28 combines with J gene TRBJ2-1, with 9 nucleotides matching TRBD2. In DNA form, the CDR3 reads TGTGCCAGCAGCCTAGCGGCGCTAGCGGGAAATGAGCAGTTCTTC. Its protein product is CASSLAALAGNEQFF.